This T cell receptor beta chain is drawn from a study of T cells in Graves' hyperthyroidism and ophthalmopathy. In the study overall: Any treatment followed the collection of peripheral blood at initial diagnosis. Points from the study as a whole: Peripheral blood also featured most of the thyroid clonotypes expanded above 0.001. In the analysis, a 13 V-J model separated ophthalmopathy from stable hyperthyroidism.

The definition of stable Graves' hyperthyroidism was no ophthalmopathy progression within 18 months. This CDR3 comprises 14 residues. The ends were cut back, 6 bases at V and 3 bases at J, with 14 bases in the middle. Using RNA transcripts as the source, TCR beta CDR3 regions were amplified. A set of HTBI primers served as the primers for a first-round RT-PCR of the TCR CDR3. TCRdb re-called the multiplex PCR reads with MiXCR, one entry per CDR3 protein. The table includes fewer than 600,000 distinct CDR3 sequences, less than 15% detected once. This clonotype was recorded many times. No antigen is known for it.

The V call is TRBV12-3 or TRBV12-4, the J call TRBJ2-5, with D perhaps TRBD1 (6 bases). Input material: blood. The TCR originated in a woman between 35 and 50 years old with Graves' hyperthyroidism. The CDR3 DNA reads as TGTGCCAGCAGCCTCCGTAGGACAGAAGAGACCCAGTACTTC. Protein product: CASSLRRTEETQYF.